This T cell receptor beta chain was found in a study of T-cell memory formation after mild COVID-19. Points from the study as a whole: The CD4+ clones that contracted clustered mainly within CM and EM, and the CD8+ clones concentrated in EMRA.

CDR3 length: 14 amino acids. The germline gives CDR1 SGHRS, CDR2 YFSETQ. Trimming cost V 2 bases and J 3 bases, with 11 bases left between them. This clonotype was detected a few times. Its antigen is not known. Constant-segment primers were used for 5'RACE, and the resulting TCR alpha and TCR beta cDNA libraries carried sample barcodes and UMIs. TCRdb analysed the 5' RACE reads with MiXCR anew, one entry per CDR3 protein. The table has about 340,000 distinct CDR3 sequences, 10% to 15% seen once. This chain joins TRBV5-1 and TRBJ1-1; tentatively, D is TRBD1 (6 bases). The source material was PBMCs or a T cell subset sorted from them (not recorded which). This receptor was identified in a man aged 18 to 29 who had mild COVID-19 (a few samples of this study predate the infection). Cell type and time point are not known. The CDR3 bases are TGCGCCAGCAGCTTCGGCAGGGGTGACACTGAAGCTTTCTTT. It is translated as CASSFGRGDTEAFF. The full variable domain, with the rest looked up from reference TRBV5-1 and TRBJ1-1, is KAGVTQTPRYLIKTRGQQVTLSCSPISGHRSVSWYQQTPGQGLQFLFEYFSETQRNKGNFPGRFSGRQFSNSRSEMNVSTLELGDSALYLCASSFGRGDTEAFFGQGTRLTVV.